The 32 T cell receptor beta chains given below trace back to one sample, sequenced in a study of T cells after yellow fever vaccination. Each CDR3 protein gets one entry after TCRdb re-called the 5' RACE reads with MiXCR. The sample holds a few hundred thousand distinct CDR3 sequences; 6.8% are singletons and the top ten take 15% to 20%. The material sequenced was PBMCs, taken roughly 47 days after the first yellow fever vaccination. These receptors originate from a man aged 18-30 years who received the YFV17D yellow fever vaccine.

This clonotype turned up a few times. The chain couples TRBV5-6 to TRBJ2-3; D unclear. Germline V gene sequence: CDR1 SGHDT, CDR2 YYEEEE. The CDR3 runs to 15 residues. The V and J ends lost 0 bases and 6 bases respectively, with 14 bases between them. The CDR3 region is CASSLGYGLGDTQYF. The CDR3 DNA reads TGTGCCAGCAGCTTGGGTTACGGGCTGGGGGATACGCAGTATTTT.

This clonotype occurred a few times. The rearrangement links TRBV20-1 to TRBJ1-1; D is undetermined. CDR3 length: 12 amino acids. Trimming took off 4 bases at V and 0 bases at J, with 6 bases between the two ends. Germline V gene lookup returns CDR1 DFQATT and CDR2 SNEGSKA (reference sequence). CDR3 nucleotide sequence: TGCAGTGCTAATCCGATGAACACTGAAGCTTTCTTT. This encodes CSANPMNTEAFF.

V usage is TRBV4-3 and J usage is TRBJ2-3, with D possibly being TRBD1 or TRBD2 (5 bases each). Per the germline V gene, CDR1 is LGHNA and CDR2 is YSLEER. Trimming cost V 3 bases and J 7 bases, with 11 bases left between them. The CDR3 runs to 13 residues. CDR3 in DNA: TGCGCCAGCAGCCATCTGGGGGATCATACGCAGTATTTT. Translating it yields CASSHLGDHTQYF.

This clonotype occurred a few times. This chain connects TRBV5-1 to TRBJ1-1; no firm D call. In germline, CDR1 is SGHRS, CDR2 YFSETQ. The CDR3 is 14 amino acids. Trimming cost V 8 bases and J 1 base, with 15 bases left between them. The CDR3 reads CASKVQDGNTEAFF. The CDR3 DNA reads as TGCGCCAGTAAGGTTCAGGACGGGAACACTGAAGCTTTCTTT. Full variable domain (rest looked up from reference TRBV5-1 and TRBJ1-1): KAGVTQTPRYLIKTRGQQVTLSCSPISGHRSVSWYQQTPGQGLQFLFEYFSETQRNKGNFPGRFSGRQFSNSRSEMNVSTLELGDSALYLCASKVQDGNTEAFFGQGTRLTVV.

V usage is TRBV7-2 and J usage is TRBJ1-2; no firm D call. This CDR3 spans 14 amino acids. With 2 bases removed from V and 2 bases from J, the gap between germline ends came to 9 bases. Germline CDR1 reads SGHTA; CDR2 reads FQGNSA. The CDR3 here is CASSLRLVNYGYTF. Written as DNA, the CDR3 is TGTGCCAGCAGCTTACGCTTGGTCAACTATGGCTACACCTTC. Full variable domain (rest looked up from reference TRBV7-2 and TRBJ1-2): GAGVSQSPSNKVTEKGKDVELRCDPISGHTALYWYRQSLGQGLEFLIYFQGNSAPDKSGLPSDRFSAERTGGSVSTLTIQRTQQEDSAVYLCASSLRLVNYGYTFGSGTRLTVV.

The chain has TRBV5-1 and TRBJ1-2, with unresolved D. Trimming stripped 2 bases from V and 0 bases from J, with 8 bases between. The germline CDR1 and CDR2 sequences are SGHRS and YFSETQ. This CDR3 has 14 residues. The CDR3 reads CASSFTLANYGYTF. CDR3 bases: TGCGCCAGCAGCTTCACGTTAGCTAACTATGGCTACACCTTC. The entire variable domain, with the rest obtained from reference TRBV5-1 and TRBJ1-2, is as follows: KAGVTQTPRYLIKTRGQQVTLSCSPISGHRSVSWYQQTPGQGLQFLFEYFSETQRNKGNFPGRFSGRQFSNSRSEMNVSTLELGDSALYLCASSFTLANYGYTFGSGTRLTVV.

This chain connects TRBV20-1 to TRBJ1-6; D call uncertain. This CDR3 spans 15 amino acids. The germline CDR1 and CDR2 sequences are DFQATT and SNEGSKA (reference sequence). Trimming cost V 6 bases and J 0 bases, with 12 bases left between them. The CDR3 loop reads CSARRESSYNSPLHF. In DNA, the CDR3 is TGCAGTGCAAGGAGGGAGAGCTCCTATAATTCACCCCTCCACTTT.

This clonotype showed up just a few times. V usage is TRBV7-2 and J usage is TRBJ2-5; 9 bases match TRBD2. The CDR3 has 16 amino acids. Losses at the gene ends were 1 base for V and 1 base for J; bases not matched to a gene: 4. Germline V CDR1 and CDR2: SGHTA, FQGNSA. CDR3 sequence: CASSLGLAALQETQYF. CDR3 coding DNA: TGTGCCAGCAGCTTAGGACTAGCGGCCCTCCAAGAGACCCAGTACTTC.

The V call is TRBV7-3, the J call TRBJ1-1, with 7 bases lining up with TRBD1. CDR1 is SGHTA, CDR2 FQGTGA, per germline. The CDR3 sequence is 14 residues long. The trim removed 1 base at V and 4 bases at J, leaving 3 bases unmatched. The CDR3: CASSLRGGSTEAFF. The CDR3 DNA is TGTGCCAGCAGCTTAAGAGGGGGCTCCACTGAAGCTTTCTTT.

This clonotype appeared a few times. The gene calls are TRBV7-6 and TRBJ2-2; D remains unclear. The CDR3 totals 13 residues. Germline CDR1 reads SGHVS; CDR2 reads FNYEAQ. Trimming stripped 5 bases from V and 5 bases from J, with 9 bases between. CDR3 region: CASSPPQTGELFF. In DNA form, the CDR3 reads TGTGCCAGCAGCCCCCCGCAGACCGGGGAGCTGTTTTTT.

This clonotype occurred many times. The V gene is TRBV12-3 or TRBV12-4, the J gene TRBJ2-1; 8 bases match TRBD1. The CDR3 is 15 residues long. Losses at the gene ends were 6 bases for V and 5 bases for J; bases not matched to a gene: 9. The CDR3 protein is CASSSGQGVDNEQFF. CDR3 coding DNA: TGTGCCAGCAGCTCCGGACAGGGAGTAGACAATGAGCAGTTCTTC.

This clonotype has a handful of counts. The J gene is TRBJ1-4, the V gene TRBV5-4; D possibly corresponds to TRBD1 (5 bases). This CDR3 has 14 amino acids. The V gene lost 0 bases and the J gene lost 8 bases, with 11 bases spanning the gap. CDR1 and CDR2 from the germline V gene are SGHNT and YYREEE (reference sequence). CDR3 residues: CASSLAVEGEKLFF. The DNA for the CDR3 is TGTGCCAGCAGCTTGGCTGTTGAGGGGGAAAAACTGTTTTTT.

This chain uses TRBV6-5 with TRBJ2-5; D is ambiguous. V lost 2 bases to trimming and J lost 2 bases, with 9 bases between them. From germline, CDR1 is MNHEY and CDR2 SVGAGI. The CDR3 covers 14 residues. CDR3 DNA: TGTGCCAGCAGTTACAATTTAGGGCAAGAGACCCAGTACTTC. As protein: CASSYNLGQETQYF.

This clonotype was seen many times. The V and J genes are TRBV11-2 and TRBJ1-1; D unclear. Germline CDR1 SGHAT, CDR2 FQNNGV. This CDR3 is 19 amino acids long. Trimming took off 0 bases at V and 1 base at J, with 21 bases between the two ends. CDR3: CASSLDSSWVRAPNTEAFF. CDR3 DNA sequence: TGTGCCAGCAGCTTAGATAGCAGCTGGGTACGGGCCCCGAACACTGAAGCTTTCTTT.

This clonotype was found a few times. The V gene is TRBV9, the J gene TRBJ2-5; 8 bases agree with TRBD2. Germline V gene data show CDR1 as SGDLS and CDR2 as YYNGEE. Trimming at V came to 5 bases and at J to 2 bases, leaving 8 bases not matched to a gene. CDR3 length: 15 amino acids. CDR3 DNA sequence: TGTGCCAGCAGTGACGGGGGGGGGAAACAAGAGACCCAGTACTTC. Amino acids: CASSDGGGKQETQYF. Based on the CDR3 plus reference TRBV9 and TRBJ2-5, the full variable domain is DSGVTQTPKHLITATGQRVTLRCSPRSGDLSVYWYQQSLDQGLQFLIQYYNGEERAKGNILERFSAQQFPDLHSELNLSSLELGDSALYFCASSDGGGKQETQYFGPGTRLLVL.

This clonotype appeared a single time. The gene calls are TRBV15 and TRBJ2-3; TRBD2 might be the D (8 bases). Between the trimmed V and J ends, which lost 3 bases and 9 bases, there was a span of 25 bases. CDR3 length: 17 residues. CDR1 LNHNV and CDR2 YYDKDF come from the germline V gene (reference sequence). CDR3 amino acids: CATSRSRTGESGGTQYF. Here the CDR3 DNA reads TGTGCCACCAGCAGGAGTCGGACAGGCGAATCGGGAGGGACGCAGTATTTT.

The rearrangement joins TRBV12-3 or TRBV12-4 to TRBJ2-4, with D perhaps assigned TRBD1 or TRBD2 (6 bases each). V lost 5 bases and J lost 1, with 18 bases in between. The CDR3 spans 17 residues. CDR3 bases: TGTGCCAGCAGTACCGAGGGGGGACGTTTTGCCAAAAACATTCAGTACTTC. It encodes CASSTEGGRFAKNIQYF.

This clonotype has only a few counts. The rearrangement links TRBV12-3 or TRBV12-4 to TRBJ1-1, with D perhaps matching TRBD1 (6 bases). Trimming removed 6 bases at V and 0 bases at J, with 11 bases between. This CDR3 is 14 amino acids long. The CDR3 loop is CASSPGTLNTEAFF. The CDR3 coding sequence is TGTGCCAGCAGCCCCGGGACACTGAACACTGAAGCTTTCTTT.

This clonotype was counted between two and nine times. The chain has TRBV7-8 and TRBJ2-1, with D maybe TRBD2 (6 bases). V was trimmed by 6 bases and J by 7 bases, leaving 19 bases between them. Germline CDR1 is SGHVS and CDR2 is FQNEAQ. The CDR3 spans 15 residues. CDR3 amino acids: CASSREPVRVNEQFF. CDR3 in DNA: TGTGCCAGCAGTCGGGAGCCCGTGAGGGTGAATGAGCAGTTCTTC. Looking up the rest from reference TRBV7-8 and TRBJ2-1 gives the full variable domain: GAGVSQSPRYKVAKRGQDVALRCDPISGHVSLFWYQQALGQGPEFLTYFQNEAQLDKSGLPSDRFFAERPEGSVSTLKIQRTQQEDSAVYLCASSREPVRVNEQFFGPGTRLTVL.

This clonotype was counted many times. The chain uses TRBV5-1 and TRBJ2-3, with a weak D call TRBD1 (5 bases). The CDR3 has 14 amino acids. Trimming shortened V by 3 bases and J by 1 base, and 9 bases separated the two germline ends. Per the germline V gene, CDR1 is SGHRS and CDR2 is YFSETQ. The CDR3 loop is CASSSSTGTDTQYF. As DNA, the CDR3 is TGCGCCAGCAGCTCCTCGACAGGCACAGATACGCAGTATTTT.

This clonotype was seen a few times. The chain has TRBV4-1 and TRBJ2-7; tentative D call: TRBD2 (5 bases). V dropped 1 base and J dropped 4 bases, with 8 bases sitting between them. This CDR3 region has 13 residues. Germline V gives CDR1 MGHRA, CDR2 YSYEKL. CDR3 sequence reads: CASSQGPGYEQYV. CDR3 DNA: TGCGCCAGCAGCCAAGGTCCGGGATACGAGCAGTACGTC.

This clonotype occurred a few times. This chain uses TRBV5-1 with TRBJ1-5; D not resolved. Trimming took 7 bases from V and 5 from J, leaving 16 bases between them. The CDR3 has 14 residues. Germline V gene data show CDR1 as SGHRS and CDR2 as YFSETQ. CDR3 nucleotides: TGCGCCAGCGGGCCCCAGCCTGGTTATCAGCCCCAGCATTTT. It codes for CASGPQPGYQPQHF.

This chain connects TRBV2 to TRBJ1-4; unclear D gene. V was shortened by 0 bases and J by 2 bases, with 16 bases between the two germline ends. Looked up from germline, CDR1 is SNHLY and CDR2 is FYNNEI. CDR3 length equals 18 residues. The CDR3 protein is CASSEAVRREATNEKLFF. CDR3 DNA sequence: TGTGCCAGCAGTGAAGCCGTGAGACGGGAGGCTACTAATGAAAAACTGTTTTTT.

In this sample, this clonotype turned up many times. The chain couples TRBV5-1 to TRBJ2-3; 15 nucleotides agree with TRBD2. Germline loops: CDR1 SGHRS, CDR2 YFSETQ. This CDR3 has 16 amino acids. V shed 4 bases and J 4 bases; nucleotides not matched to a gene: 4. The CDR3 nucleotides are TGCGCCAGCAGCGCCGGACTAGCGGGGGGGCCAGATACGCAGTATTTT. Protein: CASSAGLAGGPDTQYF.

This clonotype was detected many times. The chain carries TRBV28 and TRBJ2-7, with a weak D call TRBD1 (5 bases). The CDR3 sequence is 13 residues long. Germline CDR1 MDHEN, CDR2 SYDVKM. The germline V and J ends were trimmed by 6 bases and 4 bases, with 13 bases remaining between them. The CDR3 loop is CASRERTSYEQYV. CDR3 sequence (DNA): TGTGCCAGCAGGGAGAGGACATCTTACGAGCAGTACGTC.

CDR3 residues: CASTSGGYSNQPQHF. The CDR3 coding sequence is TGTGCCAGCACTTCCGGGGGGTATAGCAATCAGCCCCAGCATTTT. The chain has TRBV28 and TRBJ1-5; D may be TRBD1 (5 bases). With 7 bases removed from V and 0 bases from J, the gap between germline ends came to 13 bases. The germline V gene encodes CDR1 MDHEN and CDR2 SYDVKM. The CDR3 loop spans 15 amino acids.

The count of this clonotype is one. A clone one base away is much larger, so this may be a read error. The chain has TRBV5-1 and TRBJ2-1; the D call may be TRBD1 or TRBD2 (5 bases each). CDR3 length: 14 residues. The V gene's germline CDR1 is SGHRS and CDR2 YFSETQ. The CDR3 DNA sequence: TGCGCCAGCAGCTTGGGGGCAGGGAGCTATGACCAGTTCTTC. Protein: CASSLGAGSYDQFF.

J is TRBJ2-5 and V is TRBV20-1; perhaps D is TRBD1 or TRBD2 (5 bases each). Germline V lookup: CDR1 DFQATT, CDR2 SNEGSKA (reference sequence). There are 13 residues in the CDR3. The germline V and J ends were trimmed by 6 bases and 7 bases, with 18 bases remaining between them. The CDR3 DNA reads as TGCAGTGCCGACCGGGACGCGCTGCGGACCCAGTACTTC. Translation: CSADRDALRTQYF.

This clonotype turned up a few times. The rearrangement uses TRBV6-5 and TRBJ1-2; TRBD1 agrees at 9 bases. Germline lookup yields CDR1 MNHEY and CDR2 SVGAGI. Losses at the gene ends were 3 bases for V and 4 bases for J; bases not matched to a gene: 6. The CDR3 spans 15 residues. The CDR3 DNA is TGTGCCAGCAGTTATCCGGGACAGGGTGTCTATGGCTACACCTTC. Its translation is CASSYPGQGVYGYTF.

This clonotype was found many times. The chain recombines TRBV6-5 with TRBJ2-5; D not certain. Germline CDR1 reads MNHEY; CDR2 reads SVGAGI. V was cut by 0 bases and J by 7 bases, with 12 bases left in between. The CDR3 has 14 residues. The DNA for the CDR3 is TGTGCCAGCAGTTACTCAGACGTAGCAGGGACCCAGTACTTC. Protein: CASSYSDVAGTQYF.

This clonotype occurred a few times. The gene calls are TRBV29-1 and TRBJ2-3; D call uncertain. Trimming left V 3 bases short and J 4 bases short, with 17 bases between. The CDR3 is made up of 15 amino acids. Germline V gene data show CDR1 as SQVTM and CDR2 as ANQGSEA. The DNA for the CDR3 is TGCAGCGTTGAGGTTCGACAAGATGGCCCAGATACGCAGTATTTT. Its protein product is CSVEVRQDGPDTQYF.

There are many counts of this clonotype. V is TRBV28 and J is TRBJ2-7; D call uncertain. Per the germline V gene, CDR1 is MDHEN and CDR2 is SYDVKM. CDR3 length: 13 residues. The ends were cut back, 3 bases at V and 3 bases at J, with 9 bases in the middle. The CDR3 sequence: CASSFGKGYEQYF. In nucleotides, the CDR3 is TGTGCCAGCAGTTTCGGAAAGGGCTACGAGCAGTACTTC.